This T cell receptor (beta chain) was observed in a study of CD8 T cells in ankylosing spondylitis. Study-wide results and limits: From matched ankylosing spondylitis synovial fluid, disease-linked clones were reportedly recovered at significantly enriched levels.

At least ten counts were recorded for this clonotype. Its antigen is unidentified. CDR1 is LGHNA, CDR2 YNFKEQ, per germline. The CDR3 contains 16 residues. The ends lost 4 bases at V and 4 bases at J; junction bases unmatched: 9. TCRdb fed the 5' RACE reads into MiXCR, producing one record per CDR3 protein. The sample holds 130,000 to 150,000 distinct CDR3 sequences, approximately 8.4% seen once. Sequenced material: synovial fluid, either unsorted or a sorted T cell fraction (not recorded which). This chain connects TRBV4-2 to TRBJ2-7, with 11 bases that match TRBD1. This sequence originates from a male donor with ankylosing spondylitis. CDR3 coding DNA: TGTGCCAGCAGCCCACGGGACAGGGGGTTCGGATACGAGCAGTACTTC. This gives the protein CASSPRDRGFGYEQYF.